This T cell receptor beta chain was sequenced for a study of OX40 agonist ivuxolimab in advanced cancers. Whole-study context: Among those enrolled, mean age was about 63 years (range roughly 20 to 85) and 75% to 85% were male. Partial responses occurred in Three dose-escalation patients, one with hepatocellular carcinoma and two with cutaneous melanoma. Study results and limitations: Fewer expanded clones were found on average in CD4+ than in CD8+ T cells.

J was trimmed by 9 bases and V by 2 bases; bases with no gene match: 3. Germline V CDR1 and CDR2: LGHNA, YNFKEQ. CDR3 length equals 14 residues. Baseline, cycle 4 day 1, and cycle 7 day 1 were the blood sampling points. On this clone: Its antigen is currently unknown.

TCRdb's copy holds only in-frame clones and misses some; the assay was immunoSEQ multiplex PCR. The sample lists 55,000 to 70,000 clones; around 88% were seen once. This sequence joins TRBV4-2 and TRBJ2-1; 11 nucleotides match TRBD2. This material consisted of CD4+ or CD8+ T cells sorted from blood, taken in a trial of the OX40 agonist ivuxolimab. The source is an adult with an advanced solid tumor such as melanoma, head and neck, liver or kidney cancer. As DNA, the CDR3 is TGTGCCAGCAGCCAACTAGCGGGGGGCGGTGAGCAGTTCTTC. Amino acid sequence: CASSQLAGGGEQFF.